The T cell receptor (beta chain) under discussion was sequenced for a study of blood T cell repertoires in COVID-19. Study as a whole: Samples of COVID-19 (acute and convalescent) were obtained from the United States, Italy and Spain. T cells, B-cell-depleted T cells, or PBMCs provided the cDNA or gDNA that served as material.

Authors' processing steps: Reference gene primer amplification gave estimated nucleated cell counts. Sequencing was performed with immunoSEQ multiplex PCR; in TCRdb, only in-frame clones are kept and a portion is missing. For V, J and clone size, that table is used; D and trimming come from the DNA. This sample carries 200,000 to 250,000 clones, under 90% of them seen once, and the ten largest clones take 15% to 20%. From germline, CDR1 is SEHNR and CDR2 FQNEAQ (reference sequence). V lost 5 bases and J 0 bases, leaving 12 bases between the germline ends. The CDR3 totals 15 residues. This chain joins TRBV7-9 and TRBJ2-3; unclear D gene. Material: peripheral blood. This TCR was sampled from a woman older than 75 with active or convalescent COVID-19. CDR3 in amino acids: CASSKDVTSTDTQYF. CDR3 nucleotides: TGTGCCAGCAGCAAAGACGTGACTAGCACAGATACGCAGTATTTT.